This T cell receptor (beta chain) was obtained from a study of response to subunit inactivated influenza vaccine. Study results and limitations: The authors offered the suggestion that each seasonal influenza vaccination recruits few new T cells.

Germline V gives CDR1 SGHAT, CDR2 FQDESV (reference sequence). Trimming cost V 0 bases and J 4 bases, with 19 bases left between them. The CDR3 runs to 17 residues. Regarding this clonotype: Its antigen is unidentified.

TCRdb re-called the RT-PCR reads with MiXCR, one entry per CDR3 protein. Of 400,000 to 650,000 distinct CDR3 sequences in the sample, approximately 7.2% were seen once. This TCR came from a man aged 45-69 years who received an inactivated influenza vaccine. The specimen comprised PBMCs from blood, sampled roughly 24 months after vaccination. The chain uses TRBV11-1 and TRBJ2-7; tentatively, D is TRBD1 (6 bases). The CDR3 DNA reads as TGTGCCAGCAGCTTAGCCGGGGCAGGGGTGATGAATTACGAGCAGTACTTC. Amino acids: CASSLAGAGVMNYEQYF.